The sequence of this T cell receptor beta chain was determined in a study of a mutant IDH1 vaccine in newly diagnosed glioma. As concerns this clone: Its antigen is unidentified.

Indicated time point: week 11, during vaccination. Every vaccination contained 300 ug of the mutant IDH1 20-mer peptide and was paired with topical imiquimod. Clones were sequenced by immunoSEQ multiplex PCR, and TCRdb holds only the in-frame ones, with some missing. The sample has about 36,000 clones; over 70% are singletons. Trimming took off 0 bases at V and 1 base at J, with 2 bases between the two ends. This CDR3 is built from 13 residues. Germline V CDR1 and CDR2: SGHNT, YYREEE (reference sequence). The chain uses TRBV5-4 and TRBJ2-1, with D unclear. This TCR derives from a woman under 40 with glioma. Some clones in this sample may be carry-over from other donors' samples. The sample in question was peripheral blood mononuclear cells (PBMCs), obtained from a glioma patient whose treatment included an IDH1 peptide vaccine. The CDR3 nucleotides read TGTGCCAGCAGCTTGGGGTCCTACAATGAGCAGTTCTTC. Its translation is CASSLGSYNEQFF.